This is a list of T cell receptor beta chains from one sample in a study of shared clonotypes between healthy human individuals. Method: immunoSEQ multiplex PCR; TCRdb's copy keeps in-frame clones and lacks some. The sample lists about 2 million clones; 85% to 95% were seen once. Input material: naive CD8+ T cells sorted from blood. The origin of the receptors is a man between 18 and 35 years old in good health. Each CDR3 is given with its conserved first and last residue. D genes are given only for firm matches. Where a row states a size, it is once, few, many or the class of an expanded clone; other rows omit it.

clone_size | j_call | v_call | d_call | cdr3_aa | cdr3_nt
once | TRBJ2-1 | TRBV9 | . | CASSLTWNEQFF | TGTGCCAGCAGCCTAACTTGGAATGAGCAGTTCTTC
. | TRBJ2-7 | TRBV7-6 | TRBD1 | CASSLVVTGSSLSYEQYF | TGTGCCAGCAGCTTAGTTGTGACAGGGTCCTCCCTCTCCTACGAGCAGTACTTC
. | TRBJ2-7 | TRBV14 | TRBD1 | CASSHGTVYEQYF | TGTGCCAGCAGCCATGGGACAGTCTACGAGCAGTACTTC
. | TRBJ2-3 | TRBV5-1 | . | CASSLASLTGAPDTQYF | TGCGCCAGCAGCTTGGCTAGTTTGACAGGAGCACCAGATACGCAGTATTTT
. | TRBJ1-2 | TRBV10-1 | . | CASSEISGPLYGYTF | TGCGCCAGCAGTGAGATTAGCGGGCCTCTCTATGGCTACACCTTC
. | TRBJ2-7 | TRBV7-9 | . | CASSLSEQFEQYF | TGTGCCAGCAGCTTAAGTGAGCAGTTCGAGCAGTACTTC
. | TRBJ1-1 | TRBV4-3 | . | CASSQVPNTEAFF | TGCGCCAGCAGCCAAGTTCCTAACACTGAAGCTTTCTTT
few | TRBJ1-1 | TRBV9 | . | CASSVGGDTEAFF | TGTGCCAGCAGCGTAGGTGGTGACACTGAAGCTTTCTTT
. | TRBJ2-5 | TRBV5-1 | . | CASSLDWETQYF | TGCGCCAGCAGCTTGGATTGGGAGACCCAGTACTTC
. | TRBJ1-5 | TRBV6-5 | . | CASSRRGGNQPQHF | TGTGCCAGCAGCCGAAGGGGCGGTAATCAGCCCCAGCATTTT
. | TRBJ1-1 | TRBV27 | . | CASSLNRVNTEAFF | TGTGCCAGCAGTTTAAACAGGGTGAACACTGAAGCTTTCTTT
. | TRBJ1-1 | TRBV9 | . | CASSVSQLNTEAFF | TGTGCCAGCAGCGTCTCACAGTTGAACACTGAAGCTTTCTTT
. | TRBJ1-1 | TRBV9 | TRBD1 | CASSVEGQGASGTEAFF | TGTGCCAGCAGCGTAGAGGGACAGGGGGCTTCGGGCACTGAAGCTTTCTTT
. | TRBJ2-7 | TRBV27 | . | CASSLKKGLMGDEQYF | TGTGCCAGCAGTTTAAAAAAAGGGCTGATGGGAGACGAGCAGTACTTC
. | TRBJ1-5 | TRBV5-6 | . | CASSLTWGTGESNQPQHF | TGTGCCAGCAGCTTGACGTGGGGGACGGGTGAAAGCAATCAGCCCCAGCATTTT
. | TRBJ1-3 | TRBV30 | . | CAWRGHGRTLAIYF | TGTGCCTGGAGAGGGCATGGCAGGACCCTCGCCATATATTTT